Sequencing of this TCR beta chain was carried out in a study of blood T cell repertoires in COVID-19. Study-wide context: In each case, the material was cDNA or gDNA derived from T cells, B-cell-depleted T cells, or PBMCs.

Only in-frame clones appear in the TCRdb table, and some are missing; sequencing was by immunoSEQ multiplex PCR. The data hold over 250,000 clones, with around 89% observed a single time. With 0 bases removed from V and 7 bases from J, the gap between germline ends came to 10 bases. Germline loops: CDR1 SGDLS, CDR2 YYNGEE. The CDR3 covers 13 residues. The sample taken for sequencing was peripheral blood. V and J are TRBV9 and TRBJ2-5; D is possibly TRBD1 (6 bases). The clonotype originates from a woman aged 55-69 years with acute or convalescent COVID-19. The CDR3 DNA is TGTGCCAGCAGCGTAGCTGAAGGGGGGACCCAGTACTTC. Amino acid sequence: CASSVAEGGTQYF.